This passage covers 17 T cell receptor beta chains from one sample sequenced in a study of T cells after yellow fever vaccination. TCRdb redid the calling of the 5' RACE reads with MiXCR, one entry per CDR3 protein. The sample contains about 370,000 distinct CDR3 sequences, roughly 10% of which appear only once. The specimen comprised PBMCs, sampled on the day of the first yellow fever vaccination. These receptors all come from a young man who received the YFV17D yellow fever vaccine.

This clonotype was counted between two and nine times. This chain connects TRBV7-2 to TRBJ1-5, with 8 positions matching TRBD1. This CDR3 region has 13 residues. Germline V gene lookup returns CDR1 SGHTA and CDR2 FQGNSA. V shed 5 bases and J 8 bases; nucleotides not matched to a gene: 5. CDR3 coding DNA: TGTGCCAGCAGCGGACAGGGAGGTGAGCCCCAGCATTTT. Its protein product is CASSGQGGEPQHF.

V gene TRBV20-1 combines with J gene TRBJ1-4; D remains ambiguous. Germline-derived CDR1 and CDR2 are DFQATT and SNEGSKA (reference sequence). This CDR3 region has 13 residues. The V end lost 3 bases, the J end lost 7 bases, and 12 bases lay between the germline ends. CDR3 bases: TGCAGTGCTAGTACCCCGGGCGGTGAAAAACTGTTTTTT. Protein sequence: CSASTPGGEKLFF.

A word on this clonotype: As the CDR3 is not closed by the conserved phenylalanine or tryptophan, this likely results from a read error. This chain joins TRBV11-2 and TRBJ2-5; D perhaps matches TRBD1 (6 bases). This CDR3 region has 14 residues. V dropped 5 bases and J dropped 5 bases, with 15 bases sitting between them. CDR1 SGHAT and CDR2 FQNNGV come from the germline V gene. For the CDR3, the DNA is TGTGCCAGCAGCCAACAGGGTTATAGGGAGACCCAGTACTCC. The encoded protein is CASSQQGYRETQYS.

This chain joins TRBV28 and TRBJ1-1; TRBD1 might be the D (6 bases). The CDR3 runs 14 residues. Germline-derived CDR1 and CDR2 are MDHEN and SYDVKM. The V and J ends lost 4 bases and 10 bases respectively, with 19 bases between them. The CDR3 coding sequence is TGTGCCAGCAGTTCGTCTGGACAGACCCTTGGAGCTTTCTTT. Translated, it gives CASSSSGQTLGAFF.

A few counts support this clonotype. The rearrangement joins TRBV12-3 or TRBV12-4 to TRBJ2-3, with 9 bases lining up with TRBD1. V was pared by 8 bases and J by 3 bases, with 6 bases of the junction left unmatched. This CDR3 region has 14 residues. The CDR3 loop reads CASDYRGRTDTQYF. In nucleotides, the CDR3 is TGTGCCAGCGATTACAGGGGGCGGACAGATACGCAGTATTTT.

This clonotype came up a few times. V gene TRBV18 combines with J gene TRBJ2-7; 10 nucleotides match TRBD1. Germline V gives CDR1 KGHSH, CDR2 LQKENI. The V segment lost 1 base and the J segment 8 bases; nucleotides outside the gene matches: 5. This CDR3 has 14 residues. In DNA, the CDR3 is TGTGCCAGCTCACCACAGGCGACAGGGGGCAAGCAGTACGTC. Translating it yields CASSPQATGGKQYV.

CDR3 nucleotides: TGTGCCAGCAGCCTCCGGGACAGTTACACCGGGGAGCTGTTTTTT. This gives the protein CASSLRDSYTGELFF. This rearrangement joins TRBV7-9 to TRBJ2-2; 7 nucleotides line up with TRBD1. Unmatched junction bases numbered 6, after V lost 5 bases and J lost 3 bases. Germline V gives CDR1 SEHNR, CDR2 FQNEAQ (reference sequence). This CDR3 comprises 15 residues.

V and J are TRBV7-8 and TRBJ1-4; D is perhaps TRBD1 (5 bases). V was shortened by 1 base and J by 0 bases, with 9 bases between the two germline ends. Germline CDR1 SGHVS, CDR2 FQNEAQ. This CDR3 region has 16 residues. CDR3 residues: CASSLGGVTTNEKLFF. DNA of the CDR3: TGTGCCAGCAGCTTAGGAGGGGTAACAACTAATGAAAAACTGTTTTTT.

This clonotype was counted at least ten times. This chain uses TRBV12-3 or TRBV12-4 with TRBJ2-3, with D hard to call. Deletions cut 1 base from V and 6 bases from J, with 11 bases between. The CDR3 runs 14 residues. The CDR3 region is CASSLETAWDTQYF. DNA of the CDR3: TGTGCCAGCAGTTTAGAAACAGCGTGGGATACGCAGTATTTT.

The chain carries TRBV7-2 and TRBJ2-1; the match to TRBD2 covers 7 bases. Trimming took 8 bases from V and 0 from J; bases not matched to a gene: 10. This CDR3 spans 16 amino acids. CDR1 and CDR2 (germline): SGHTA, FQGNSA. As DNA, the CDR3 is TGTGCCAGCCTACTCCTGGGGGGGAGCTCCTACAATGAGCAGTTCTTC. Translation gives CASLLLGGSSYNEQFF.

The chain recombines TRBV12-3 or TRBV12-4 with TRBJ2-3; TRBD2 agrees at 8 bases. V lost 6 bases, J lost 0 bases, and 14 bases stayed unmatched. The CDR3 has 18 amino acids. This CDR3 is CASSYPHLAGTSTDTQYF. The CDR3 bases are TGTGCCAGCAGCTATCCCCACTTAGCGGGGACTAGCACAGATACGCAGTATTTT.

This clonotype was detected many times. J is TRBJ1-1 and V is TRBV9; tentatively, D is TRBD1 (5 bases). Germline lookup yields CDR1 SGDLS and CDR2 YYNGEE. The CDR3 runs to 13 residues. Trimming stripped 0 bases from V and 3 bases from J, with 6 bases between. CDR3 loop: CASSVGGDTEAFF. As DNA, the CDR3 is TGTGCCAGCAGCGTAGGAGGGGACACTGAAGCTTTCTTT.

The rearrangement joins TRBV3-1 to TRBJ2-1; 7 bases match TRBD2. The junction had 14 bases not matched to a gene; V was cut back by 0 bases and J by 12 bases. The germline V gene encodes CDR1 LGHDT and CDR2 YNNKEL (reference sequence). The CDR3 has 16 amino acids. Here the CDR3 reads CASSQDIQRGSSGQFF. Here the CDR3 DNA reads TGTGCCAGCAGCCAAGATATCCAGCGGGGTTCCTCGGGGCAGTTCTTC.

The CDR3, as DNA: TGTGCCAGCAGTCCTGGCCGCGGACTAGCGAGCACAGATACGCAGTATTTT. Translating it yields CASSPGRGLASTDTQYF. The chain links TRBV7-2 to TRBJ2-3; 9 nucleotides agree with TRBD2. The CDR3 spans 17 residues. CDR1 and CDR2 from the germline V gene are SGHTA and FQGNSA. The V segment lost 6 bases and the J segment 0 bases; nucleotides outside the gene matches: 10.

This clonotype was seen ten or more times. The chain is built from TRBV19 and TRBJ1-5, with D unresolved. Germline V CDR1 and CDR2: LNHDA, SQIVND (reference sequence). V was clipped by 4 bases and J by 5 bases, with 12 bases between them. The CDR3 spans 14 residues. The CDR3 reads CASSRRARDQPQHF. The CDR3 DNA sequence: TGTGCCAGTAGTAGGCGGGCCCGGGATCAGCCCCAGCATTTT.

CDR3 region: CAISESRGDGYTF. The CDR3 DNA is TGTGCCATCAGTGAGTCGCGGGGAGATGGCTACACCTTC. This sequence joins TRBV10-3 and TRBJ1-2, with unresolved D. Germline CDR1 ENHRY, CDR2 SYGVKD. V lost 0 bases to trimming and J lost 6 bases, with 8 bases between them. CDR3 length equals 13 residues.

With regard to this clonotype: This may come from a read error, since a much larger clone is one base off. The J gene is TRBJ2-6, the V gene TRBV27; D remains unclear. With 6 bases removed from V and 1 base from J, the gap between germline ends came to 4 bases. Germline CDR1 is MNHEY and CDR2 is SMNVEV (reference sequence). The CDR3 totals 13 residues. The CDR3 sequence is CASSWSGANVLTF. As DNA, the CDR3 is TGTGCCAGCAGCTGGTCTGGGGCCAACGTCCTGACTTTC.